Each of the 18 T cell receptor beta chains below was sequenced from the same sample in a study of human T cells and chemical hapten exposure. MiXCR, applied by TCRdb to the 5' RACE reads, yields one record per CDR3 protein. The sample lists 120,000 to 150,000 distinct CDR3 sequences, 4.1% occurring once. Whole blood, unfractionated, served as the material for total RNA extraction. These receptors were obtained from a female donor in good health.

This clonotype was recorded many times. V gene TRBV20-1 combines with J gene TRBJ2-7, with D hard to call. Germline assignment: CDR1 DFQATT and CDR2 SNEGSKA (reference sequence). V gave up 1 base and J gave up 4 bases, with 8 bases separating them. The CDR3 spans 12 residues. The CDR3 here is CSARGQVYEQYF. The CDR3 bases are TGCAGTGCTAGAGGTCAGGTTTACGAGCAGTACTTC.

This clonotype was observed at least ten times. The chain employs TRBV5-6 and TRBJ1-1; 7 bases fit TRBD1. Losses at the gene ends were 3 bases for V and 4 bases for J; bases not matched to a gene: 9. The CDR3 is made up of 15 amino acids. CDR1 SGHDT and CDR2 YYEEEE come from the germline V gene. In DNA form, the CDR3 reads TGTGCCAGCAGCTCTGTAAGGGCAGGGGGCACTGAAGCTTTCTTT. It codes for CASSSVRAGGTEAFF.

This clonotype was recorded at least ten times. This rearrangement joins TRBV20-1 to TRBJ1-2; D not certain. V was clipped by 6 bases and J by 7 bases, with 18 bases between them. Germline loops: CDR1 DFQATT, CDR2 SNEGSKA (reference sequence). There are 13 residues in the CDR3. The CDR3 loop reads CSASDGSSIGYTF. The DNA for the CDR3 is TGCAGTGCCAGTGACGGCTCGTCGATTGGCTACACCTTC.

This clonotype was counted at least ten times. The rearrangement joins TRBV20-1 to TRBJ1-1; the D is unclear. This CDR3 spans 13 amino acids. The germline V gene encodes CDR1 DFQATT and CDR2 SNEGSKA (reference sequence). Trimming left V 2 bases short and J 4 bases short, with 11 bases between. The DNA for the CDR3 is TGCAGTGCTAGACCCAGGCGGGCCACTGAAGCTTTCTTT. Protein product: CSARPRRATEAFF.

This clonotype was found many times. V gene TRBV25-1 combines with J gene TRBJ1-3; D call uncertain. The length of the CDR3 is 14 residues. Germline assignment: CDR1 MGHDK and CDR2 SYGVNS. The ends were cut back, 4 bases at V and 0 bases at J, with 7 bases in the middle. Here the CDR3 DNA reads TGTGCCAGCAGTGTCGGGAGCTCTGGAAACACCATATATTTT. Translating it yields CASSVGSSGNTIYF.

This clonotype was recorded at least ten times. V is TRBV24-1 and J is TRBJ2-2; no firm D call. The CDR3 loop spans 13 amino acids. V lost 6 bases to trimming and J lost 6 bases, with 10 bases between them. Per the germline V gene, CDR1 is KGHDR and CDR2 is SFDVKD. This CDR3 is CATSTRWSGELFF. In nucleotides, the CDR3 is TGTGCCACCAGTACCAGGTGGTCCGGGGAGCTGTTTTTT.

This clonotype was seen at least ten times. The gene calls are TRBV7-2 and TRBJ1-2; tentative D call: TRBD1 (6 bases). Germline values: CDR1 SGHTA, CDR2 FQGNSA. V was shortened by 5 bases and J by 3 bases, with 13 bases between the two germline ends. The CDR3 totals 14 residues. The CDR3 nucleotides read TGTGCCAGCAGCCCCTGGGCAGGGGACTATGGCTACACCTTC. Residues: CASSPWAGDYGYTF.

This clonotype was counted at least ten times. The chain carries TRBV29-1 and TRBJ1-5, with D tentatively TRBD1 (5 bases). There are 14 residues in the CDR3. V gave up 4 bases and J gave up 5 bases, with 15 bases separating them. CDR1 and CDR2 from the germline V gene are SQVTM and ANQGSEA. The CDR3: CSVAGDKQDQPQHF. The DNA of the CDR3 is TGCAGCGTTGCGGGAGACAAACAGGATCAGCCCCAGCATTTT.

On this clonotype: One base away lies a much larger clone, so this may be a sequencing read error. V is TRBV5-1 and J is TRBJ2-3; the D is unclear. The V gene's germline CDR1 is SGHRS and CDR2 YFSETQ. Trimming left V 0 bases short and J 5 bases short, with 10 bases between. There are 14 residues in the CDR3. Here the CDR3 reads CASSLARMEDTQYF. The CDR3 DNA follows: TGCGCCAGCAGCTTGGCAAGGATGGAAGATACGCAGTATTTT.

V and J are TRBV2 and TRBJ2-5; D is unclear. Trimming took 5 bases from V and 5 from J, leaving 15 bases between them. CDR3 length: 14 amino acids. The germline V gene encodes CDR1 SNHLY and CDR2 FYNNEI. The CDR3, as DNA: TGTGCCAGCAGTAAAGAAGGGCGTGGGGAGACCCAGTACTTC. It yields the protein CASSKEGRGETQYF.

At least ten counts were recorded for this clonotype. V and J are TRBV5-6 and TRBJ2-1; TRBD1 matches 8 bases. There are 13 residues in the CDR3. CDR1 and CDR2 from the germline V gene are SGHDT and YYEEEE. With 3 bases clipped from V and 7 bases from J, the junction kept 3 bases outside the gene matches. The CDR3 reads CASSWTGRNEQFF. CDR3 DNA: TGTGCCAGCAGCTGGACAGGGAGGAATGAGCAGTTCTTC.

This clonotype was detected ten times or more. The rearrangement joins TRBV6-2 or TRBV6-3 to TRBJ1-1, with D perhaps matching TRBD1 (6 bases). Germline V gives CDR1 MNHEY, CDR2 SVGEGT. V lost 6 bases and J lost 0, with 14 bases in between. The CDR3 sequence is 15 residues long. CDR3 in amino acids: CASRRQDLLNTEAFF. CDR3 sequence (DNA): TGTGCCAGCAGGAGACAGGACCTATTGAACACTGAAGCTTTCTTT.

To note about this clonotype: One end of the junction does not line up with germline, which may come from a read error. The chain links TRBV14 to TRBJ2-7, with D uncertain. The CDR3 is made up of 11 amino acids. The germline V gene encodes CDR1 SGHDN and CDR2 FVKESK. CDR3 protein: CASSHSDEQYF. Here the CDR3 DNA reads TGTGCCAGCAGCCACTCCGACGAGCAGTACTTC.

In this sample, this clonotype turned up many times. The chain combines TRBV12-3 or TRBV12-4 with TRBJ2-6; no reliable D call. The V end lost 7 bases, the J end lost 1 base, and 2 bases lay between the germline ends. This CDR3 is built from 12 residues. CDR3 nucleotide sequence: TGTGCCAGCACGTCTGGGGCCAACGTCCTGACTTTC. This sequence encodes CASTSGANVLTF.

In this sample, this clonotype turned up many times. The rearrangement links TRBV30 to TRBJ1-1; D is unclear. Between the trimmed V and J ends, which lost 1 base and 7 bases, there was a span of 7 bases. The CDR3 has 11 amino acids. Germline V gives CDR1 GTSNPN, CDR2 SVGIG (reference sequence). The CDR3 nucleotides are TGTGCCTGGAGTGCCCTCAGTGAAGCTTTCTTT. Encoded protein: CAWSALSEAFF. Variable domain in full (rest from reference TRBV30 and TRBJ1-1): SQTIHQWPATLVQPVGSPLSLECTVEGTSNPNLYWYRQAAGRGLQLLFYSVGIGQISSEVPQNLSASRPQDRQFILSSKKLLLSDSGFYLCAWSALSEAFFGQGTRLTVV.

The chain couples TRBV12-3 or TRBV12-4 to TRBJ1-1; D gene ambiguous. CDR3 length equals 12 residues. V was pared by 5 bases and J by 6 bases, with 10 bases between. The CDR3 sequence is CASSQPTPEAFF. DNA of the CDR3: TGTGCCAGCAGTCAACCCACTCCTGAAGCTTTCTTT.

This clonotype was detected ten times or more. The chain couples TRBV10-3 to TRBJ2-7; D may match TRBD1 or TRBD2 (5 bases each). In germline, CDR1 is ENHRY, CDR2 SYGVKD. The CDR3 covers 16 residues. V was trimmed by 0 bases and J by 3 bases, leaving 15 bases between them. The CDR3 here is CAISESGRGPYYEQYF. CDR3 bases: TGTGCCATCAGTGAGTCCGGACGGGGCCCCTACTACGAGCAGTACTTC.

The table lists this clonotype with many counts. This rearrangement joins TRBV7-2 to TRBJ2-1; 8 nucleotides agree with TRBD1. The V gene's germline CDR1 is SGHTA and CDR2 FQGNSA. The junction had 12 bases not matched to a gene; V was cut back by 5 bases and J by 6 bases. The CDR3 is 16 residues long. For the CDR3, the DNA is TGTGCCAGCAGCATACCCCAGGGGGCTGGAAGCAATGAGCAGTTCTTC. Amino acids: CASSIPQGAGSNEQFF.